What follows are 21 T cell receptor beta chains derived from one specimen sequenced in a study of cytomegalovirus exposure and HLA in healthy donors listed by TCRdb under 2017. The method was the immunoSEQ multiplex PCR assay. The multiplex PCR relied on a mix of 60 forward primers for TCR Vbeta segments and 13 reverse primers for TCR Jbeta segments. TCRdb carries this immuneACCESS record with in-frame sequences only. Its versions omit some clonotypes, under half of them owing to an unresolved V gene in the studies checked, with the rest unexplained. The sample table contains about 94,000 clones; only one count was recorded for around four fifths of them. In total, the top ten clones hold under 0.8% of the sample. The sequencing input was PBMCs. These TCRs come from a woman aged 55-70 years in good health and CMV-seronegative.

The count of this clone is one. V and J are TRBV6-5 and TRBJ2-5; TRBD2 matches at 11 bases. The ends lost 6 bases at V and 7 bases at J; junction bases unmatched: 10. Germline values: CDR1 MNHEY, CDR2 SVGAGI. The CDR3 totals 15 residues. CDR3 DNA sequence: TGTGCCAGCAGAGCATTAGCGGGAGGGTGGGGGACCCAGTACTTC. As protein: CASRALAGGWGTQYF.

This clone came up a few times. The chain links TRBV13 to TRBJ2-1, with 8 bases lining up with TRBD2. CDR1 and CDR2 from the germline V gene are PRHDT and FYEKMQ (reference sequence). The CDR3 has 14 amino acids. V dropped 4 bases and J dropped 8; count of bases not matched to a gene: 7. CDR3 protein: CASSSAGLGYEQFF. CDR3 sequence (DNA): TGTGCCAGCAGCTCCGCGGGACTAGGGTATGAGCAGTTCTTC. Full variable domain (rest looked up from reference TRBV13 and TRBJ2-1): AAGVIQSPRHLIKEKRETATLKCYPIPRHDTVYWYQQGPGQDPQFLISFYEKMQSDKGSIPDRFSAQQFSDYHSELNMSSLELGDSALYFCASSSAGLGYEQFFGPGTRLTVL.

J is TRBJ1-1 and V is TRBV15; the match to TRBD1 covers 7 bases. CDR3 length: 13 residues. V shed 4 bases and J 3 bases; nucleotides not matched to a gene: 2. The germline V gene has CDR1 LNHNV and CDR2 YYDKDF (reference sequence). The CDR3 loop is CATSIQGDTEAFF. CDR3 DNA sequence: TGTGCCACCAGCATCCAGGGGGACACTGAAGCTTTCTTT.

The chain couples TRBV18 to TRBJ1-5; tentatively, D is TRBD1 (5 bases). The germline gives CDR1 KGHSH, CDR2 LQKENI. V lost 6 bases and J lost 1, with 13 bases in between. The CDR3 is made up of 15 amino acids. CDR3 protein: CASSPSDRSNQPQHF. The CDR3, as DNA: TGTGCCAGCTCTCCCTCCGACAGAAGCAATCAGCCCCAGCATTTT. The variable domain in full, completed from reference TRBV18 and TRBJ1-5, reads NAGVMQNPRHLVRRRGQEARLRCSPMKGHSHVYWYRQLPEEGLKFMVYLQKENIIDESGMPKERFSAEFPKEGPSILRIQQVVRGDSAAYFCASSPSDRSNQPQHFGDGTRLSIL.

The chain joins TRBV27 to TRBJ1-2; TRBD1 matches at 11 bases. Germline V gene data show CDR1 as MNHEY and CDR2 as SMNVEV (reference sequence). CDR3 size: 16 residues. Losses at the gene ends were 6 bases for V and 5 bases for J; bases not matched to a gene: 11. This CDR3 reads CASSGLGQGVWYGYTF. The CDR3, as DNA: TGTGCCAGCAGCGGCTTGGGACAGGGGGTCTGGTATGGCTACACCTTC.

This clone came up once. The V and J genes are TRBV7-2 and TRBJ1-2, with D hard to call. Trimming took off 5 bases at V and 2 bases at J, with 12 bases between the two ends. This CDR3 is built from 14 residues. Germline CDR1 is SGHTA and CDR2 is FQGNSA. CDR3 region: CASSTPGINYGYTF. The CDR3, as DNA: TGTGCCAGCAGCACTCCCGGGATCAACTATGGCTACACCTTC. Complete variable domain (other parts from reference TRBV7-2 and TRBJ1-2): GAGVSQSPSNKVTEKGKDVELRCDPISGHTALYWYRQSLGQGLEFLIYFQGNSAPDKSGLPSDRFSAERTGGSVSTLTIQRTQQEDSAVYLCASSTPGINYGYTFGSGTRLTVV.

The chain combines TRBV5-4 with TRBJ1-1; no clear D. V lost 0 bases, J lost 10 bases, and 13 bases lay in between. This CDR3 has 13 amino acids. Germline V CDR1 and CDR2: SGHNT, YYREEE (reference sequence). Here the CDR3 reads CASSLEGMRVAFF. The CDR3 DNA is TGTGCCAGCAGCTTGGAAGGGATGAGGGTAGCTTTCTTT. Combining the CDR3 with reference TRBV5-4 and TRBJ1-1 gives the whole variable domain ETGVTQSPTHLIKTRGQQVTLRCSSQSGHNTVSWYQQALGQGPQFIFQYYREEENGRGNFPPRFSGLQFPNYSSELNVNALELDDSALYLCASSLEGMRVAFFGQGTRLTVV.

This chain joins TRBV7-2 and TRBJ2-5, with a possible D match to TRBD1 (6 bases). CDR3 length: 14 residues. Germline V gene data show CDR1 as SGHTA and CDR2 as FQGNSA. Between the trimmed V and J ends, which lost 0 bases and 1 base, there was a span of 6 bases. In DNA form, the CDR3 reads TGTGCCAGCAGCTTAGCCAGGGGCCAAGAGACCCAGTACTTC. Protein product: CASSLARGQETQYF.

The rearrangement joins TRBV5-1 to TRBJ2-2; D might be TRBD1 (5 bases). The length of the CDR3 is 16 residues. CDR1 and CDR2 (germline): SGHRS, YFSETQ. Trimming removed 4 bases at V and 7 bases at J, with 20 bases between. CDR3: CASSLPPAGSIGELFF. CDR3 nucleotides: TGCGCCAGCAGCCTCCCTCCGGCAGGGTCAATCGGGGAGCTGTTTTTT.

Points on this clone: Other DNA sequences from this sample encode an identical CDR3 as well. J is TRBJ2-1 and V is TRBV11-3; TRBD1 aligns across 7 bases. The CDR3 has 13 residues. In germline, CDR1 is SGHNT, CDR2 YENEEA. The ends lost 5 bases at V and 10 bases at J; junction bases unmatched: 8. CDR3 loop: CASSSRQGNEQFF. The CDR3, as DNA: TGTGCCAGCAGCAGCCGACAGGGCAACGAGCAGTTCTTC.

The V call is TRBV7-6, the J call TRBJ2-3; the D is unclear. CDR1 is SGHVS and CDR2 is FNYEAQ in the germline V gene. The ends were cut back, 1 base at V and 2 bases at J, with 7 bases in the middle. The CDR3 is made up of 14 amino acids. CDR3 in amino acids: CASSLGPNTDTQYF. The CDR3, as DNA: TGTGCCAGCAGCTTAGGCCCTAACACAGATACGCAGTATTTT.

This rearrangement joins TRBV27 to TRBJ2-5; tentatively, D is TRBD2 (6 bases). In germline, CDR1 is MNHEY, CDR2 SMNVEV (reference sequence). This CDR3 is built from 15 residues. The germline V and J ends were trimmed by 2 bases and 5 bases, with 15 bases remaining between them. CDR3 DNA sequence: TGTGCCAGCAGTTTAATCGGGACGGGGGACGAGACCCAGTACTTC. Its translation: CASSLIGTGDETQYF.

DNA for the CDR3: TGTGCCAGCAGAAGGAGGGGTAGGATCTATGGCTACACCTTC. Translating it yields CASRRRGRIYGYTF. J is TRBJ1-2 and V is TRBV6-5; D is perhaps TRBD1 (5 bases). Trimming took off 6 bases at V and 4 bases at J, with 15 bases between the two ends. Germline CDR1 and CDR2: MNHEY and SVGAGI. The CDR3 extends over 14 amino acids.

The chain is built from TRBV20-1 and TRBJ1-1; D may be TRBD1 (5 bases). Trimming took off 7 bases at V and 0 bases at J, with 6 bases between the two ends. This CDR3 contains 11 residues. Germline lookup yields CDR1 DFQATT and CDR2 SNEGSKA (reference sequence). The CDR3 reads CSGQLNTEAFF. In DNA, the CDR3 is TGCAGTGGACAGCTGAACACTGAAGCTTTCTTT.

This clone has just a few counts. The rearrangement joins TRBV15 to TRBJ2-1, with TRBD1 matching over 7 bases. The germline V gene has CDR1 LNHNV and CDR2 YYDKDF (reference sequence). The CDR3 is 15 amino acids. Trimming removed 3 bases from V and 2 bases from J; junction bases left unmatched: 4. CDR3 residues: CATSSPGQPYNEQFF. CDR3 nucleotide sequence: TGTGCCACCAGCAGTCCGGGACAGCCCTACAATGAGCAGTTCTTC.

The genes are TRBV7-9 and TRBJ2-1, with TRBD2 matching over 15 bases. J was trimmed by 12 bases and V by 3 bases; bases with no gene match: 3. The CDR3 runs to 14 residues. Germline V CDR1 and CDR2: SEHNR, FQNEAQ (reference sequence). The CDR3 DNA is TGTGCCAGCAGCTTGGCGGGACTAGCGGGGGGGCAGTTCTTC. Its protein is CASSLAGLAGGQFF. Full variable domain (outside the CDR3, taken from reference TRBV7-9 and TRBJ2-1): DTGVSQNPRHKITKRGQNVTFRCDPISEHNRLYWYRQTLGQGPEFLTYFQNEAQLEKSRLLSDRFSAERPKGSFSTLEIQRTEQGDSAMYLCASSLAGLAGGQFFGPGTRLTVL.

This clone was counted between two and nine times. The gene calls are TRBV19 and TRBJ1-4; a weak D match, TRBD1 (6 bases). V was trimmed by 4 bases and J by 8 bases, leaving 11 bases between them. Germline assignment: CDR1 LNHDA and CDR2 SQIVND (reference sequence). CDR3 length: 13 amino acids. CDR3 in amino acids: CASSTGVGEKLFF. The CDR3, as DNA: TGTGCCAGTAGTACAGGGGTAGGGGAAAAACTGTTTTTT.

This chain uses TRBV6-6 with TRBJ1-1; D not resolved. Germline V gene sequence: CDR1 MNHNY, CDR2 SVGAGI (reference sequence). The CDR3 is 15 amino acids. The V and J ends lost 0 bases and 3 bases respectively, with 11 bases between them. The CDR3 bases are TGTGCCAGCAGTTACTCGCTGAGGGCGGACACTGAAGCTTTCTTT. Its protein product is CASSYSLRADTEAFF.

CDR3 amino acids: CASSFFEGGVSAIGQYF. DNA for the CDR3: TGTGCCAGCAGCTTTTTTGAGGGTGGGGTATCTGCCATTGGGCAGTACTTC. The chain has TRBV7-2 and TRBJ2-7, with D possibly TRBD2 on 5 matching bases. Germline loops: CDR1 SGHTA, CDR2 FQGNSA. Trimming left V 3 bases short and J 9 bases short, with 27 bases between. This CDR3 has 17 amino acids.

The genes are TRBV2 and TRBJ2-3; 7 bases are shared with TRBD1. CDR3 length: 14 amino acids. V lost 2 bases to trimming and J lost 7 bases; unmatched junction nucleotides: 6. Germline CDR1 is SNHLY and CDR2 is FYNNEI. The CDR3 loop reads CASSERGRDHTQYF. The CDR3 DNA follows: TGTGCCAGCAGTGAAAGGGGGCGAGACCATACGCAGTATTTT.

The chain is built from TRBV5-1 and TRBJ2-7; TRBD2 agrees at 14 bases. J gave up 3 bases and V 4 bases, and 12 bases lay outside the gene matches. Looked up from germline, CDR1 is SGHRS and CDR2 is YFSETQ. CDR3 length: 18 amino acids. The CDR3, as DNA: TGCGCCAGCAGCATCAAGCCCGGGACTAGCGGGAGTATCTACGAGCAGTACTTC. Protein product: CASSIKPGTSGSIYEQYF.